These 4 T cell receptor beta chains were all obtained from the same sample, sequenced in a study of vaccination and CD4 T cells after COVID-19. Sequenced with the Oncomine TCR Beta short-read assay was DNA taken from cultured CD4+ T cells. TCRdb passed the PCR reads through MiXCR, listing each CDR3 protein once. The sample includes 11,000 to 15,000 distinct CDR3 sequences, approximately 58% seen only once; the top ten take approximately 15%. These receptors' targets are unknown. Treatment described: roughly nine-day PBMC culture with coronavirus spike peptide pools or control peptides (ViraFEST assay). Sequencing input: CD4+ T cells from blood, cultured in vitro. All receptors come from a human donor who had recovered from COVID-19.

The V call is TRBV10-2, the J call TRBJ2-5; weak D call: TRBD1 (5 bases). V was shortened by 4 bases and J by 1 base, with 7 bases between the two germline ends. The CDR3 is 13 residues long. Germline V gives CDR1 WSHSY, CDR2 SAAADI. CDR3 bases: TGCGCCAGCAGTGTTCAGGGCCAAGAGACCCAGTACTTC. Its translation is CASSVQGQETQYF.

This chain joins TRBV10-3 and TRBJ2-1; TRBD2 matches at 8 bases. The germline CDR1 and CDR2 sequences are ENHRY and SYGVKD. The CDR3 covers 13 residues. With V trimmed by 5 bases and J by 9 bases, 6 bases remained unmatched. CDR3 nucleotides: TGTGCCATCAGTCCCTCGGGGGGGATTGAGCAGTTCTTC. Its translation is CAISPSGGIEQFF.

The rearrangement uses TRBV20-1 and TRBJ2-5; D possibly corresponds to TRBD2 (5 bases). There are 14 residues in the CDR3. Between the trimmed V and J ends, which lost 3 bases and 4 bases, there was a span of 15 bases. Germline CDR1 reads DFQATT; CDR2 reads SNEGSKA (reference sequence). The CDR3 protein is CSASSGDWGETQYF. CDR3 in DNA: TGCAGTGCTAGCTCCGGGGATTGGGGAGAGACCCAGTACTTC.

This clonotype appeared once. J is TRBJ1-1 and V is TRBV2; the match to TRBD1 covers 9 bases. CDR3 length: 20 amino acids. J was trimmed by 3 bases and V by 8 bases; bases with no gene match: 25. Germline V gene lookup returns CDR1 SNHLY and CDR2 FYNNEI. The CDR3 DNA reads TGTGCCAGCGTCGGTGCTCCCGGGACAGGGTCCGGGGGGTCGTACACTGAAGCTTTCTTT. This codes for CASVGAPGTGSGGSYTEAFF.